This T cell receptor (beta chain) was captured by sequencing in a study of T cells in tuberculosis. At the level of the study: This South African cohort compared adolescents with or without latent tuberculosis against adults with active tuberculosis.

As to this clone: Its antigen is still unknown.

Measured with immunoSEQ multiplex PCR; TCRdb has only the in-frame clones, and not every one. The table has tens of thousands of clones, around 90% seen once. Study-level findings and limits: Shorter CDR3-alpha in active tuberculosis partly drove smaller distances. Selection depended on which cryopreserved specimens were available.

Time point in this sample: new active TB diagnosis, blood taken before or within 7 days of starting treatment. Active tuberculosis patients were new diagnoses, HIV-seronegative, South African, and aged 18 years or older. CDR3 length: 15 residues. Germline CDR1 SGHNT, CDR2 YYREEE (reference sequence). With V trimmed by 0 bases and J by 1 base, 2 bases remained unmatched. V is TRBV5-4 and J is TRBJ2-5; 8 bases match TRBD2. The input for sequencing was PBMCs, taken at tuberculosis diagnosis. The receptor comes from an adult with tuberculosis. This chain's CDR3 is CASSLGLATQETQYF. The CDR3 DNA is TGTGCCAGCAGCTTGGGACTAGCGACCCAAGAGACCCAGTACTTC.